This T cell receptor beta chain was recovered during a study of blood T cell repertoires in COVID-19. As for the study in general: T cells, B-cell-depleted T cells, or PBMCs supplied cDNA or gDNA.

Trimming took off 5 bases at V and 0 bases at J, with 8 bases between the two ends. Germline V gene data show CDR1 as MDHEN and CDR2 as SYDVKM. CDR3 size: 15 residues. The repertoire was sequenced with immunoSEQ multiplex PCR; TCRdb's copy has only in-frame clones and lacks some. The sample lists about 150,000 clones, 80% to 90% occurring once. The sequenced material came from peripheral blood. The V call is TRBV28, the J call TRBJ2-6; the D is unclear. This TCR derives from a woman in her fifties or sixties with active COVID-19. The CDR3 loop is CASSQYPSGANVLTF. In DNA, the CDR3 is TGTGCCAGCAGTCAGTACCCCTCTGGGGCCAACGTCCTGACTTTC.